These 5 T cell receptor beta chains were sequenced from one sample in a study of control samples from healthy donors and cancer patients. Some clones are missing from TCRdb's copy, which holds only in-frame ones; the method was immunoSEQ multiplex PCR. Of fewer than 90,000 clones listed, 75% to 90% are singletons. The sequencing sample was made of blood. All receptors derive from a man aged 50 or older in good health.

The rearrangement uses TRBV4-3 and TRBJ2-5; 13 bases fit TRBD2. The CDR3 totals 16 residues. Trimming cost V 5 bases and J 7 bases; bases outside gene matches: 10. Per the germline V gene, CDR1 is LGHNA and CDR2 is YSLEER. CDR3 in DNA: TGCGCCAGCAGCAAAATACTAGCGGGAGGGCTCGGGACCCAGTACTTC. Its translation: CASSKILAGGLGTQYF.

V gene TRBV29-1 combines with J gene TRBJ1-2; D may be TRBD1 (6 bases). Between the trimmed V and J ends, which lost 4 bases and 4 bases, there was a span of 13 bases. Germline V lookup: CDR1 SQVTM, CDR2 ANQGSEA. The CDR3 sequence is 13 residues long. The CDR3 DNA is TGCAGCGTTGGGGAGGGGACACTCTATGGCTACACCTTC. Its protein is CSVGEGTLYGYTF.

This sequence joins TRBV30 and TRBJ2-7, with D possibly TRBD1 on 7 matching bases. Trimming cost V 3 bases and J 5 bases, with 14 bases left between them. CDR1 is GTSNPN, CDR2 SVGIG, per germline (reference sequence). There are 13 residues in the CDR3. The CDR3 sequence: CAWSGGGGNEQYF. For the CDR3, the DNA is TGTGCCTGGAGCGGAGGGGGCGGGAACGAGCAGTACTTC.

This sequence joins TRBV9 and TRBJ2-3; D call uncertain. Germline CDR1 and CDR2: SGDLS and YYNGEE. Trimming removed 1 base at V and 6 bases at J, with 9 bases between. The CDR3 consists of 13 residues. The CDR3 protein is CASSVLPRDTQYF. For the CDR3, the DNA is TGTGCCAGCAGCGTACTTCCCAGGGATACGCAGTATTTT.

The V gene is TRBV9, the J gene TRBJ1-6; D not resolved. The length of the CDR3 is 17 residues. In germline, CDR1 is SGDLS, CDR2 YYNGEE. The V end lost 0 bases, the J end lost 3 bases, and 13 bases lay between the germline ends. The CDR3 sequence is CASSVEGQVHYNSPLHF. CDR3 in DNA: TGTGCCAGCAGCGTAGAGGGTCAGGTCCACTATAATTCACCCCTCCACTTT.